The source of this T cell receptor beta chain is a study of shared clonotypes between healthy human individuals. Study results and caveats: Blood alone was sampled, and tissue repertoires likely differ.

Clones were read by immunoSEQ multiplex PCR, and TCRdb kept only the in-frame ones, dropping some. The table has 1.5 million to 1.9 million clones, around 98% seen once. Germline V gene sequence: CDR1 SGHNT, CDR2 YYREEE (reference sequence). CDR3 length: 17 amino acids. Trimming removed 4 bases from V and 0 bases from J, with 19 bases in between. As concerns this clone: What it binds is unknown.

It was into CD45RA+ naive and CD45RA-negative memory subsets that the CD4+ cells were split. This clonotype was obtained from a man under 40 in good health. The specimen sequenced was naive CD4+ T cells sorted from blood. Subset of the sample: CD45RA+ positively selected. The chain uses TRBV5-4 and TRBJ2-5; weak D call: TRBD2 (7 bases). Here the CDR3 DNA reads TGTGCCAGCAGCCCCGGGAGGTCAGGGGTGTACCAAGAGACCCAGTACTTC. Its protein is CASSPGRSGVYQETQYF. Based on the CDR3 plus reference TRBV5-4 and TRBJ2-5, the full variable domain is ETGVTQSPTHLIKTRGQQVTLRCSSQSGHNTVSWYQQALGQGPQFIFQYYREEENGRGNFPPRFSGLQFPNYSSELNVNALELDDSALYLCASSPGRSGVYQETQYFGPGTRLLVL.